Detailed here is one T cell receptor (beta chain). A clone one base away is much larger, so this may be a read error. The sample originates from a study of regulatory T cells in long-lasting Graves disease. For the study at large: Over-5-year antithyroid drug use with positive TSH receptor antibodies defined persistent Graves' disease in the study.

In building TCR beta libraries, iRepertoire HTBI primers were used together with Arm-PCR of CDR3 regions. TCRdb re-called the multiplex PCR reads through MiXCR, storing one row per CDR3 protein. The repertoire holds a few hundred thousand distinct CDR3 sequences, with 20% to 25% as singletons. CDR1 and CDR2 (germline): SGHAT, FQDESV (reference sequence). V gave up 1 base and J gave up 3 bases, with 10 bases separating them. There are 14 residues in the CDR3. Time point denoted: persistent/refractory GD, antithyroid drugs over 5 years with positive TRAb. The TCR library was made from RNA that had been extracted from PBMCs in TRIzol.

Material: peripheral blood mononuclear cells (PBMCs), obtained when the disease was refractory, from a patient treated with antithyroid drugs. V gene TRBV11-1 combines with J gene TRBJ2-7; D perhaps matches TRBD2 (5 bases). This sequence originates from a woman aged 40 to 50 with Graves disease. CDR3 DNA: TGTGCCAGCAGCTTAGGTAGCGCATTCTACGAGCAGTACTTC. It translates to CASSLGSAFYEQYF. The whole variable domain, remainder taken from reference TRBV11-1 and TRBJ2-7, is EAEVAQSPRYKITEKSQAVAFWCDPISGHATLYWYRQILGQGPELLVQFQDESVVDDSQLPKDRFSAERLKGVDSTLKIQPAELGDSAMYLCASSLGSAFYEQYFGPGTRLTVT.